The present TCR beta chain was sequenced within a study of blood T cell repertoires in COVID-19. Study-wide background: The study drew acute and convalescent COVID-19 samples from the United States, Italy and Spain. T cells, B-cell-depleted T cells, or PBMCs supplied cDNA or gDNA.

CDR1 is SGHNT and CDR2 is YYREEE in the germline V gene (reference sequence). CDR3 length: 13 residues. V was pared by 3 bases and J by 4 bases, with 10 bases between. Libraries were prepared by immunoSEQ multiplex PCR; TCRdb keeps only in-frame clonotypes and omits some of them. The data contain around 170,000 clones, approximately 88% of them singletons. The V and J genes are TRBV5-4 and TRBJ1-2; D is unclear. This sequence originates from a woman between 25 and 40 years old with acute or convalescent COVID-19. Sequenced: peripheral blood. Written as DNA, the CDR3 is TGTGCCAGCAGCTCCGGAGGGTCCTATGGCTACACCTTC. Its translation is CASSSGGSYGYTF. Looking up the rest from reference TRBV5-4 and TRBJ1-2 gives the full variable domain: ETGVTQSPTHLIKTRGQQVTLRCSSQSGHNTVSWYQQALGQGPQFIFQYYREEENGRGNFPPRFSGLQFPNYSSELNVNALELDDSALYLCASSSGGSYGYTFGSGTRLTVV.